Following are 9 T cell receptor beta chains from one sample sequenced in a study of CD8 T cells in ankylosing spondylitis. Using its own MiXCR run on the 5' RACE reads, TCRdb lists one record per CDR3 protein. The sample has 200,000 to 300,000 distinct CDR3 sequences; roughly 8.6% are singletons. Sequenced sample: blood, either unsorted or a sorted T cell fraction (not recorded which). The origin of the receptors is a male donor with ankylosing spondylitis or in good health (not recorded which).

This clonotype has a count of ten or more. This chain joins TRBV5-6 and TRBJ2-5; TRBD2 matches 8 bases. The CDR3 spans 15 residues. Trimming took 2 bases from V and 5 from J; bases not matched to a gene: 8. Germline CDR1 reads SGHDT; CDR2 reads YYEEEE. The CDR3 DNA follows: TGTGCCAGCAGCTTAGTTCGGGGGGGACTGGAGACCCAGTACTTC. Translating gives CASSLVRGGLETQYF.

This clonotype showed up many times. This rearrangement joins TRBV6-1 to TRBJ1-1; TRBD1 matches at 8 bases. Per the germline V gene, CDR1 is MNHNS and CDR2 is SASEGT. Trimming removed 7 bases from V and 11 bases from J; junction bases left unmatched: 9. The CDR3 sequence is 12 residues long. CDR3 nucleotides: TGTGCCAGCACTCCCCCGGGACAGGTGGCTTTCTTT. It yields the protein CASTPPGQVAFF.

The chain couples TRBV3-1 to TRBJ2-2; 14 bases are a match to TRBD2. Trimming removed 11 bases from V and 0 bases from J; junction bases left unmatched: 11. Per the germline V gene, CDR1 is LGHDT and CDR2 is YNNKEL (reference sequence). This CDR3 is built from 18 residues. CDR3 sequence (DNA): TGTGCCTTCAGCCAGGGACTAGCGGGAGTCGCGAACACCGGGGAGCTGTTTTTT. Its translation: CAFSQGLAGVANTGELFF.

This clonotype was seen ten or more times. J is TRBJ2-7 and V is TRBV6-5; possible D gene TRBD2, 6 bases. The germline CDR1 and CDR2 sequences are MNHEY and SVGAGI. This CDR3 is built from 15 residues. Trimming removed 4 bases from V and 5 bases from J, with 18 bases in between. CDR3 coding DNA: TGTGCCAGCAGTTTCTGGATTGGGGGGTTCAACGAGCAGTACTTC. Its protein product is CASSFWIGGFNEQYF.

CDR3 in DNA: TGTGCCAGCGGTAGGGGTGAAGGGGATGAGCAGTTCTTC. Translated: CASGRGEGDEQFF. The V call is TRBV7-2, the J call TRBJ2-1, with D possibly being TRBD1 (5 bases). The length of the CDR3 is 13 residues. V was shortened by 8 bases and J by 8 bases, with 16 bases between the two germline ends. Germline loops: CDR1 SGHTA, CDR2 FQGNSA.

The chain employs TRBV5-1 and TRBJ2-5; D is undetermined. The CDR3 covers 15 residues. The V gene's germline CDR1 is SGHRS and CDR2 YFSETQ. V lost 0 bases, J lost 1 base, and 10 bases lay in between. The CDR3 DNA reads TGCGCCAGCAGCTTGGAGACTGGACGCCAAGAGACCCAGTACTTC. Its protein product is CASSLETGRQETQYF.

In this sample, this clonotype turned up a few times. The V gene is TRBV25-1, the J gene TRBJ1-5; D is unresolved. This CDR3 has 13 amino acids. From germline, CDR1 is MGHDK and CDR2 SYGVNS. Trimming cost V 2 bases and J 4 bases, with 6 bases left between them. The CDR3 DNA follows: TGTGCCAGCAGTGAAAACACGAATCAGCCCCAGCATTTT. This gives the protein CASSENTNQPQHF.

This clonotype was found many times. The chain has TRBV20-1 and TRBJ1-5; D not certain. The length of the CDR3 is 16 residues. Germline V lookup: CDR1 DFQATT, CDR2 SNEGSKA (reference sequence). V dropped 6 bases and J dropped 0 bases, with 18 bases sitting between them. CDR3 sequence: CSATPPAEISNQPQHF. DNA for the CDR3: TGCAGTGCCACCCCCCCGGCGGAGATTAGCAATCAGCCCCAGCATTTT.

This clonotype was counted many times. The chain is built from TRBV10-2 and TRBJ1-5; 8 bases align to TRBD1. Germline trimming cut 6 bases from V and 7 bases from J; bases unmatched to any gene: 5. The CDR3 spans 13 residues. The germline CDR1 and CDR2 sequences are WSHSY and SAAADI. The CDR3 DNA reads TGCGCCAGCAGAGAACCAGGGGGCCAGCCCCAGCATTTT. Residues: CASREPGGQPQHF.